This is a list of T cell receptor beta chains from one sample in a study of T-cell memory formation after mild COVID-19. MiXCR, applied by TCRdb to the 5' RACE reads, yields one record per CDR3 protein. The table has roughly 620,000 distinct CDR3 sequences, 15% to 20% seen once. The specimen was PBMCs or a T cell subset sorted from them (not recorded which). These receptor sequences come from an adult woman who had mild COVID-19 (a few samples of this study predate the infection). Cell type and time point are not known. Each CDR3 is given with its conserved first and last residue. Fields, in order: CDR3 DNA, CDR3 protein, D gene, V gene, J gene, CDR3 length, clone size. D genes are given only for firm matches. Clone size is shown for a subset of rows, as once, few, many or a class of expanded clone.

CDR3nt: TGCAGTGCTAGTCATAACACCGGGGAGCTGTTTTTT
CDR3aa: CSASHNTGELFF
d_gene: .
v_gene: TRBV20-1
j_gene: TRBJ2-2
len: 12
abundance: few

CDR3nt: TGTGCCAGCAGCCAAGAGGGGGCTGGCTACACCTTC
CDR3aa: CASSQEGAGYTF
d_gene: .
v_gene: TRBV3-1
j_gene: TRBJ1-2
len: 12
abundance: .

CDR3nt: TGTGCCACCAGAGGGACTAGCGGAGATACGCAGTATTTT
CDR3aa: CATRGTSGDTQYF
d_gene: TRBD2
v_gene: TRBV24-1
j_gene: TRBJ2-3
len: 13
abundance: few

CDR3nt: TGTGCCAGCAGGGATTCCAAAGGGGTACTGGGCGAGCAGTACTTC
CDR3aa: CASRDSKGVLGEQYF
d_gene: .
v_gene: TRBV2
j_gene: TRBJ2-7
len: 15
abundance: few

CDR3nt: TGTGCCAGCAGCGGAGGGGTGGCTGAAGGGGGCGACATTCAGTACTTC
CDR3aa: CASSGGVAEGGDIQYF
d_gene: .
v_gene: TRBV14
j_gene: TRBJ2-4
len: 16
abundance: .

CDR3nt: TGTGCCAGCAGCTCCCTCCAGCGGCTCGGAGCTAACTATGGCTACACCTTC
CDR3aa: CASSSLQRLGANYGYTF
d_gene: .
v_gene: TRBV5-4
j_gene: TRBJ1-2
len: 17
abundance: few

CDR3nt: TGTGCCACCAGTGATCCAACGGCAGGGGCACAAAATACGCAGTATTTT
CDR3aa: CATSDPTAGAQNTQYF
d_gene: .
v_gene: TRBV24-1
j_gene: TRBJ2-3
len: 16
abundance: .

CDR3nt: TGTGCCAGCAAGCTGACAGGGGGGAACACCGGGGAGCTGTTTTTT
CDR3aa: CASKLTGGNTGELFF
d_gene: TRBD1
v_gene: TRBV2
j_gene: TRBJ2-2
len: 15
abundance: .

CDR3nt: TGTGCCAGCAGTTACTCTCCAGTCGAGGGGAACACTGAAGCTTTCTTT
CDR3aa: CASSYSPVEGNTEAFF
d_gene: .
v_gene: TRBV6-6
j_gene: TRBJ1-1
len: 16
abundance: .

CDR3nt: TGCGCCAGCAGCAGACTAGCGGGAGGGCCTTCTAATGAGCAGTTCTTC
CDR3aa: CASSRLAGGPSNEQFF
d_gene: TRBD2
v_gene: TRBV5-1
j_gene: TRBJ2-1
len: 16
abundance: few

CDR3nt: TGTGCCAGCAGCCTGACGGATAGCTCCTACGAGCAGTACTTC
CDR3aa: CASSLTDSSYEQYF
d_gene: .
v_gene: TRBV3-1
j_gene: TRBJ2-7
len: 14
abundance: few

CDR3nt: TGTGCCACCAGCACCACCCATGGGACTAGCGTCTACGAGCAGTACTTC
CDR3aa: CATSTTHGTSVYEQYF
d_gene: TRBD2
v_gene: TRBV15
j_gene: TRBJ2-7
len: 16
abundance: many

CDR3nt: TGCAGCGTTGAAAAGATGGCCACTCCCTACAATGAGCAGTTCTTC
CDR3aa: CSVEKMATPYNEQFF
d_gene: .
v_gene: TRBV29-1
j_gene: TRBJ2-1
len: 15
abundance: few

CDR3nt: TGTGCCAGCAGCTTAGAGGTAGTGTCCAATGAGCAGTTCTTC
CDR3aa: CASSLEVVSNEQFF
d_gene: .
v_gene: TRBV7-9
j_gene: TRBJ2-1
len: 14
abundance: few

CDR3nt: TGCGCCAGCAGTGAGCTCGGCGTCGGCTACACCTTC
CDR3aa: CASSELGVGYTF
d_gene: .
v_gene: TRBV5-1
j_gene: TRBJ1-2
len: 12
abundance: few

CDR3nt: TGTGCCAGCAGTTTTTCAGGGGCCACTGAAGCTTTCTTT
CDR3aa: CASSFSGATEAFF
d_gene: .
v_gene: TRBV28
j_gene: TRBJ1-1
len: 13
abundance: .

CDR3nt: TGTGCCACCAGCAGAGTCGCCAGGGCGAACACTGAAGCTTTCTTT
CDR3aa: CATSRVARANTEAFF
d_gene: .
v_gene: TRBV15
j_gene: TRBJ1-1
len: 15
abundance: many

CDR3nt: TGTGCCAGCGCGGACACCAATAGCAATCAGCCCCAGCATTTT
CDR3aa: CASADTNSNQPQHF
d_gene: .
v_gene: TRBV7-9
j_gene: TRBJ1-5
len: 14
abundance: few

CDR3nt: TGTGCCAGCAGTTACTCTGAGGGCGAGACAGGGGGCAGAGAGACCCAGTACTTC
CDR3aa: CASSYSEGETGGRETQYF
d_gene: TRBD1
v_gene: TRBV6-6
j_gene: TRBJ2-5
len: 18
abundance: few

CDR3nt: TGCGCCAGCAGCCTCTGGGAAGGGGGCTCTGGGGGCACTGAAGCTTTCTTT
CDR3aa: CASSLWEGGSGGTEAFF
d_gene: TRBD1
v_gene: TRBV5-1
j_gene: TRBJ1-1
len: 17
abundance: .

CDR3nt: TGCGCCAGCAGCCGGGGCTTTACTAGCGGAAGCACAGATACGCAGTATTTT
CDR3aa: CASSRGFTSGSTDTQYF
d_gene: TRBD2
v_gene: TRBV5-1
j_gene: TRBJ2-3
len: 17
abundance: few

CDR3nt: TGTGCCAGCAGCCAAGATCTCGATGGAGGCGAGCAGTACTTC
CDR3aa: CASSQDLDGGEQYF
d_gene: .
v_gene: TRBV3-1
j_gene: TRBJ2-7
len: 14
abundance: few

CDR3nt: TGTGCCAGTAGTTCAGGCGGCGACTACAATGAGCAGTTCTTC
CDR3aa: CASSSGGDYNEQFF
d_gene: .
v_gene: TRBV19
j_gene: TRBJ2-1
len: 14
abundance: many

CDR3nt: TGTGCCAGCAGACGATCGGGATCAGGGGTAAACTACGAGCAGTACTTC
CDR3aa: CASRRSGSGVNYEQYF
d_gene: .
v_gene: TRBV6-5
j_gene: TRBJ2-7
len: 16
abundance: few

CDR3nt: TGCAGTGCAAGGGGACTAAAGGACCTATTGGACTTC
CDR3aa: CSARGLKDLLDF
d_gene: TRBD2
v_gene: TRBV20-1
j_gene: TRBJ2-7
len: 12
abundance: .

CDR3nt: TGCAGTGCTAGAGATGCGGGAGCGGGAGATGAGCAGTTCTTC
CDR3aa: CSARDAGAGDEQFF
d_gene: TRBD2
v_gene: TRBV20-1
j_gene: TRBJ2-1
len: 14
abundance: .

CDR3nt: TGTGCCAGTAGTATAGATCTTCGGACTAGCGGGGACTCCTACGAGCAGTACTTC
CDR3aa: CASSIDLRTSGDSYEQYF
d_gene: TRBD2
v_gene: TRBV19
j_gene: TRBJ2-7
len: 18
abundance: .

CDR3nt: TGTGCCAGCAGTACTGGGACAGGGAGGAACTATGGCTACACCTTC
CDR3aa: CASSTGTGRNYGYTF
d_gene: TRBD1
v_gene: TRBV12-3/TRBV12-4
j_gene: TRBJ1-2
len: 15
abundance: few

CDR3nt: TGTGCCAGCAGCAGCGACAGGGGCTCCACAGATACGCAGTATTTT
CDR3aa: CASSSDRGSTDTQYF
d_gene: TRBD1
v_gene: TRBV3-1
j_gene: TRBJ2-3
len: 15
abundance: few

CDR3nt: TGCAGCGTTGACCGGGACTCAACCTCCTACAATGAGCAGTTCTTC
CDR3aa: CSVDRDSTSYNEQFF
d_gene: .
v_gene: TRBV29-1
j_gene: TRBJ2-1
len: 15
abundance: .

CDR3nt: TGTGCCAGTATCCCCTCGGGGCAGGCTGGGTGGCCCCAGCATTTT
CDR3aa: CASIPSGQAGWPQHF
d_gene: .
v_gene: TRBV19
j_gene: TRBJ1-5
len: 15
abundance: few